One and the same sample provided the 29 T cell receptor beta chains below, sequenced in a study of radiotherapy plus CTLA-4 blockade in lung cancer. The protocol was immunoSEQ multiplex PCR, while the TCRdb copy is restricted to in-frame clones and leaves out a portion. The sample contains approximately 70,000 clones, roughly three quarters of which appear only once. The starting material was peripheral blood, obtained from a patient treated with radiotherapy plus ipilimumab. The receptors come from a human donor with non-small cell lung cancer whose response to radiotherapy plus ipilimumab could not be evaluated. Some clones in this sample may be carry-over from other donors' samples.

This clone occurred a few times. The V call is TRBV7-2, the J call TRBJ1-1; D call uncertain. Germline CDR1 and CDR2: SGHTA and FQGNSA. V shed 0 bases and J shed 0 bases, with 11 bases lying between them. The CDR3 is made up of 16 amino acids. CDR3 in amino acids: CASSLAGSSMNTEAFF. In nucleotides, the CDR3 is TGTGCCAGCAGCTTAGCTGGCAGTTCCATGAACACTGAAGCTTTCTTT.

The chain joins TRBV18 to TRBJ1-1, with TRBD1 matching over 8 bases. The germline CDR1 and CDR2 sequences are KGHSH and LQKENI. With 5 bases clipped from V and 3 bases from J, the junction kept 2 bases outside the gene matches. This CDR3 has 13 residues. The CDR3 protein is CASSGQGYTEAFF. CDR3 DNA sequence: TGTGCCAGCTCAGGACAGGGTTACACTGAAGCTTTCTTT.

The chain joins TRBV7-9 to TRBJ2-7; 9 bases are shared with TRBD1. The CDR3 spans 15 residues. Germline trimming cut 0 bases from V and 3 bases from J; bases unmatched to any gene: 3. Germline assignment: CDR1 SEHNR and CDR2 FQNEAQ (reference sequence). The CDR3 DNA follows: TGTGCCAGCAGCTTAGCCCGGACAGGGGTCTACGAGCAGTACTTC. Its protein is CASSLARTGVYEQYF.

This chain joins TRBV7-8 and TRBJ2-5; D is possibly TRBD1 (6 bases). The CDR3 is made up of 14 amino acids. V shed 3 bases and J shed 1 base, with 9 bases lying between them. Per germline, CDR1 SGHVS and CDR2 FQNEAQ. CDR3 coding DNA: TGTGCCAGCAGCTTTATAGGGGGCCAAGAGACCCAGTACTTC. It specifies CASSFIGGQETQYF. Full variable domain (remainder filled in from reference TRBV7-8 and TRBJ2-5): GAGVSQSPRYKVAKRGQDVALRCDPISGHVSLFWYQQALGQGPEFLTYFQNEAQLDKSGLPSDRFFAERPEGSVSTLKIQRTQQEDSAVYLCASSFIGGQETQYFGPGTRLLVL.

The count of this clone is one. The V call is TRBV28, the J call TRBJ1-1; 8 bases map to TRBD1. V lost 6 bases to trimming and J lost 7 bases; unmatched junction nucleotides: 10. The V gene's germline CDR1 is MDHEN and CDR2 SYDVKM. The CDR3 spans 14 residues. This chain's CDR3 is CASSTGQGLFEAFF. The CDR3 DNA reads as TGTGCCAGCAGCACCGGACAGGGATTATTTGAAGCTTTCTTT.

The chain links TRBV29-1 to TRBJ2-5; D might be TRBD2 (7 bases). The V and J ends lost 5 bases and 5 bases respectively, with 15 bases between them. The germline V gene encodes CDR1 SQVTM and CDR2 ANQGSEA. This CDR3 is 13 amino acids long. CDR3 nucleotide sequence: TGCAGCGTTCGGGGCGGGGGCCGGGAGACCCAGTACTTC. This translates into CSVRGGGRETQYF.

The chain combines TRBV28 with TRBJ1-2, with TRBD1 matching over 8 bases. Germline V gene sequence: CDR1 MDHEN, CDR2 SYDVKM. V trimming: 3 bases; J trimming: 0 bases; junction bases outside the gene matches: 3. The CDR3 is 15 residues long. The CDR3 DNA sequence: TGTGCCAGCAGTTTTCCGACAGGGGCTAACTATGGCTACACCTTC. Translated, it gives CASSFPTGANYGYTF.

The J gene is TRBJ2-1, the V gene TRBV5-1; 11 bases are a match to TRBD2. The CDR3 loop spans 16 amino acids. Germline CDR1 and CDR2: SGHRS and YFSETQ. After removal of 3 bases from V and 4 bases from J, the junction contained 6 bases not matched to a gene. CDR3 residues: CASSSGTSGVYNEQFF. The CDR3 nucleotides read TGCGCCAGCAGCTCCGGGACTAGCGGTGTATACAATGAGCAGTTCTTC.

The rearrangement links TRBV5-1 to TRBJ1-1; possible D gene TRBD1, 6 bases. CDR3 size: 15 residues. V shed 3 bases and J shed 0 bases, with 12 bases lying between them. Germline V gene sequence: CDR1 SGHRS, CDR2 YFSETQ. The CDR3 protein is CASSSDRPLNTEAFF. The CDR3 DNA sequence: TGCGCCAGCAGCTCCGACAGGCCCCTGAACACTGAAGCTTTCTTT.

The chain carries TRBV28 and TRBJ1-2; a possible D gene is TRBD1 (6 bases). Trimming stripped 9 bases from V and 2 bases from J, with 13 bases between. Germline values: CDR1 MDHEN, CDR2 SYDVKM. The CDR3 runs to 13 residues. The CDR3 coding sequence is TGTGCCAGAGTTCAGGGGCGCAACTATGGCTACACCTTC. Translating gives CARVQGRNYGYTF.

The V call is TRBV5-1, the J call TRBJ2-1; D is possibly TRBD2 (7 bases). Germline CDR1 reads SGHRS; CDR2 reads YFSETQ. V was trimmed by 4 bases and J by 5 bases, leaving 13 bases between them. This CDR3 contains 14 residues. The DNA of the CDR3 is TGCGCCAGCAGCCGGGGGGCCTCGGACAATGAGCAGTTCTTC. Its translation: CASSRGASDNEQFF. Variable domain in full (rest from reference TRBV5-1 and TRBJ2-1): KAGVTQTPRYLIKTRGQQVTLSCSPISGHRSVSWYQQTPGQGLQFLFEYFSETQRNKGNFPGRFSGRQFSNSRSEMNVSTLELGDSALYLCASSRGASDNEQFFGPGTRLTVL.

The chain links TRBV11-1 to TRBJ2-1; 9 bases line up with TRBD1. The CDR3 contains 14 residues. CDR1 SGHAT and CDR2 FQDESV come from the germline V gene (reference sequence). J lost 9 bases, V lost 5 bases, and 8 bases had no gene match. The CDR3 bases are TGTGCCAGCAGCGGGGGACAGGGATTCGGTGAGCAGTTCTTC. Its translation is CASSGGQGFGEQFF.

The table lists this clone with a count of one. The chain has TRBV12-2 and TRBJ2-2; the D segment call TRBD1 is taken from the table without a DNA check. TRBV12-2 is a pseudogene locus. CDR3 length: 17 residues. CDR3: CASRLAPTPTNTGELFF. The CDR3 bases are TGTGCAAGTCGCTTGGCCCCGACACCCACGAACACCGGGGAGCTGTTTTTT.

The chain couples TRBV5-1 to TRBJ2-3; D is unclear. Looked up from germline, CDR1 is SGHRS and CDR2 is YFSETQ. V lost 0 bases to trimming and J lost 4 bases, with 9 bases between them. The CDR3 is 14 amino acids. CDR3 sequence reads: CASSLGAWADTQYF. The CDR3 DNA follows: TGCGCCAGCAGCTTGGGGGCATGGGCAGATACGCAGTATTTT.

V gene TRBV4-3 combines with J gene TRBJ2-7, with TRBD1 as a possible D gene (6 bases). The CDR3 runs 16 residues. V lost 0 bases, J lost 2 bases, and 14 bases lay in between. Germline assignment: CDR1 LGHNA and CDR2 YSLEER. CDR3 in DNA: TGCGCCAGCAGCCAAGATTGGGAACAGGGAGCCTACGAGCAGTACTTC. Its protein is CASSQDWEQGAYEQYF.

J is TRBJ1-1 and V is TRBV5-1; TRBD1 aligns across 8 bases. The CDR3 length is 14 residues. The V gene's germline CDR1 is SGHRS and CDR2 YFSETQ. Trimming cost V 4 bases and J 6 bases; bases outside gene matches: 8. The CDR3: CASSTGQGYSEAFF. In nucleotides, the CDR3 is TGCGCCAGCAGCACCGGACAGGGCTACTCTGAAGCTTTCTTT.

V and J are TRBV6-5 and TRBJ1-2; 8 bases line up with TRBD1. There are 13 residues in the CDR3. Germline trimming cut 5 bases from V and 8 bases from J; bases unmatched to any gene: 7. Germline V CDR1 and CDR2: MNHEY, SVGAGI. This CDR3 is CASSEVTGDGYTF. The CDR3 bases are TGTGCCAGCAGTGAAGTGACAGGGGACGGCTACACCTTC.

The chain combines TRBV7-2 with TRBJ2-7; 7 bases agree with TRBD2. After removal of 1 base from V and 4 bases from J, the junction contained 7 bases not matched to a gene. Germline CDR1 SGHTA, CDR2 FQGNSA. This CDR3 contains 15 residues. Written as DNA, the CDR3 is TGTGCCAGCAGCTTAGGAGGGCGGGGGTATTACGAGCAGTACTTC. Its protein is CASSLGGRGYYEQYF.

V usage is TRBV10-1 and J usage is TRBJ2-7; a possible D gene is TRBD1 (5 bases). The V and J ends lost 3 bases and 5 bases respectively, with 11 bases between them. The germline V gene encodes CDR1 WNHNN and CDR2 SYGVQD (reference sequence). This CDR3 has 13 amino acids. In DNA, the CDR3 is TGCGCCAGCAGTGACGGACATTTCCACGAGCAGTACTTC. Encoded protein: CASSDGHFHEQYF.

V is TRBV7-2 and J is TRBJ1-2; D uncertain. Per the germline V gene, CDR1 is SGHTA and CDR2 is FQGNSA. This CDR3 comprises 12 residues. Between the trimmed V and J ends, which lost 3 bases and 2 bases, there was a span of 4 bases. CDR3 nucleotides: TGTGCCAGCAGCTTCAGGAACTATGGCTACACCTTC. Its translation: CASSFRNYGYTF.

The chain is built from TRBV2 and TRBJ1-4; D is possibly TRBD1 (5 bases). Germline V gene lookup returns CDR1 SNHLY and CDR2 FYNNEI. The CDR3 has 15 amino acids. V dropped 6 bases and J dropped 7 bases, with 18 bases sitting between them. The CDR3: CASSYSGTEGEKLFF. The CDR3 region has the DNA TGTGCCAGCAGCTATTCCGGGACGGAGGGTGAAAAACTGTTTTTT.

This rearrangement joins TRBV4-1 to TRBJ2-7, with 7 bases matching TRBD2. Germline V gives CDR1 MGHRA, CDR2 YSYEKL. The CDR3 is 15 residues long. The V gene end was trimmed by 1 base and the J gene end by 4 bases; junction bases not matched to a gene: 7. DNA for the CDR3: TGCGCCAGCAGCCAAGCCGCGGGGGTAGGATACGAGCAGTACTTC. Translation: CASSQAAGVGYEQYF.

The genes are TRBV4-1 and TRBJ2-1; 13 bases agree with TRBD2. V was clipped by 2 bases and J by 12 bases; unmatched bases: 7. The germline CDR1 and CDR2 sequences are MGHRA and YSYEKL. CDR3 length: 15 amino acids. The CDR3 protein is CASSQRSTSGGPQFF. DNA for the CDR3: TGCGCCAGCAGCCAACGATCGACTAGCGGGGGGCCGCAGTTCTTC.

This clone occurred once. The rearrangement uses TRBV5-6 and TRBJ1-5; TRBD1 matches at 9 bases. CDR3 length: 17 amino acids. V trimming: 2 bases; J trimming: 0 bases; junction bases outside the gene matches: 6. Germline V CDR1 and CDR2: SGHDT, YYEEEE. The CDR3 loop is CASSFWTGDFSNQPQHF. The CDR3 coding sequence is TGTGCCAGCAGCTTCTGGACAGGGGACTTTAGCAATCAGCCCCAGCATTTT.

This sequence joins TRBV11-2 and TRBJ2-7; 11 nucleotides line up with TRBD2. Germline V gene sequence: CDR1 SGHAT, CDR2 FQNNGV. Trimming cost V 3 bases and J 6 bases; bases outside gene matches: 7. CDR3 length equals 15 residues. In nucleotides, the CDR3 is TGTGCCAGCAGCTTCCTTAGCGGGGGGGCAGCCGAGCAGTACTTC. Residues: CASSFLSGGAAEQYF.

The rearrangement links TRBV28 to TRBJ1-5; 7 positions match TRBD1. The CDR3 loop spans 15 amino acids. Per the germline V gene, CDR1 is MDHEN and CDR2 is SYDVKM. Trimming took 2 bases from V and 5 from J; bases not matched to a gene: 6. CDR3 nucleotide sequence: TGTGCCAGCAGTTTACTTACAGGGGCAGATCAGCCCCAGCATTTT. As protein: CASSLLTGADQPQHF.

This chain connects TRBV5-8 to TRBJ1-6; D might be TRBD1 (5 bases). Trimming removed 0 bases from V and 10 bases from J, with 11 bases in between. The CDR3 is 14 residues long. In germline, CDR1 is SGHTS, CDR2 YDEGEE. CDR3 region: CASSLVAGMSPLHF. The CDR3 DNA follows: TGTGCCAGCAGCTTGGTGGCAGGGATGTCACCCCTCCACTTT. Drawing the rest from reference TRBV5-8 and TRBJ1-6, the complete variable domain is EAGVTQSPTHLIKTRGQQATLRCSPISGHTSVYWYQQALGLGLQFLLWYDEGEERNRGNFPPRFSGRQFPNYSSELNVNALELEDSALYLCASSLVAGMSPLHFGNGTRLTVT.

This sequence joins TRBV10-3 and TRBJ2-7; 8 bases agree with TRBD2. Germline CDR1 reads ENHRY; CDR2 reads SYGVKD. Trimming removed 2 bases from V and 7 bases from J; junction bases left unmatched: 4. CDR3 length: 13 residues. This CDR3 reads CAISEERGSEQYF. The CDR3 DNA follows: TGTGCCATCAGTGAGGAGCGGGGGTCGGAGCAGTACTTC.

This chain joins TRBV5-1 and TRBJ2-1; a possible D gene is TRBD1 (6 bases). The length of the CDR3 is 17 residues. V gave up 3 bases and J gave up 5 bases, with 21 bases separating them. Germline values: CDR1 SGHRS, CDR2 YFSETQ. The CDR3 reads CASSSWLQGNHHNEQFF. The CDR3 nucleotides read TGCGCCAGCAGCTCTTGGTTACAGGGTAATCACCACAATGAGCAGTTCTTC. The full variable domain, in which reference TRBV5-1 and TRBJ2-1 provide the parts outside the CDR3, is KAGVTQTPRYLIKTRGQQVTLSCSPISGHRSVSWYQQTPGQGLQFLFEYFSETQRNKGNFPGRFSGRQFSNSRSEMNVSTLELGDSALYLCASSSWLQGNHHNEQFFGPGTRLTVL.